The source of this T cell receptor (beta chain) is a study of T cells expressing NK-cell markers. Regarding the study as a whole: The CD3+CD56-NKG2C+ fraction was also led by these clonotypes in several donors.

The CDR3 runs to 14 residues. Germline V gene lookup returns CDR1 SGHNT and CDR2 YYREEE (reference sequence). In the case of this clonotype: Its specificity is unknown.

It was by 5'RACE template switching with UMIs that TCR beta cDNA was made. Reprocessing the 5' RACE reads, TCRdb reports a single entry for every CDR3 protein and omits DNA. Its table records about 460,000 distinct CDR3 sequences. The sequenced material came from blood T cells: a sorted CD56 or NKG2C T cell subset, CD4+ or CD8+ T cells, or bulk PBMC T cells (not recorded which). The TCR comes from a woman in her 50s in good health. The V gene is TRBV5-4, the J gene TRBJ2-3. CDR3 region: CASSWEWGPDTQYF.